This T cell receptor (beta chain) was captured in a study of OX40 agonist ivuxolimab in advanced cancers. Profiled with immunoSEQ multiplex PCR; TCRdb holds only in-frame clones, not every one. The sample has approximately 60,000 clones, nearly 85% seen once. V was cut by 0 bases and J by 2 bases, with 13 bases left in between. The CDR3 length is 16 residues. Germline CDR1 is SGHTS and CDR2 is YDEGEE. The specimen comprised CD4+ or CD8+ T cells sorted from blood, sampled in a trial of the OX40 agonist ivuxolimab. This receptor was obtained from an adult with an advanced solid tumor such as melanoma, head and neck, liver or kidney cancer. This chain uses TRBV5-8 with TRBJ2-3, with D tentatively TRBD1 (5 bases). CDR3 bases: TGTGCCAGCAGCTTGGGTTGGGGCGAGGTCACAGATACGCAGTATTTT. This encodes CASSLGWGEVTDTQYF.